These T cell receptor beta chains were read from a single sample in a study of OX40 agonist ivuxolimab in advanced cancers. Generated by immunoSEQ multiplex PCR, the TCRdb table keeps only in-frame clones and is missing some. The sample lists roughly 73,000 clones; around 88% were seen once. This sample comprised CD4+ or CD8+ T cells sorted from blood, obtained in a trial of the OX40 agonist ivuxolimab. The receptors here all came from an adult with an advanced solid tumor such as melanoma, head and neck, liver or kidney cancer. Each CDR3 is given with its conserved first and last residue. D genes are given only for firm matches. Clone size is shown for a subset of rows, as once, few, many or a class of expanded clone.

clone size: NA; CDR3 length: 15; V gene: TRBV11-3; D gene: TRBD2; J gene: TRBJ2-3; CDR3 protein: CASSPERESTDTQYF; CDR3 DNA: TGTGCCAGCAGCCCGGAGCGGGAGAGCACAGATACGCAGTATTTT
clone size: NA; CDR3 length: 16; V gene: TRBV28; D gene: NA; J gene: TRBJ1-4; CDR3 protein: CASSYPRGTGLEKLFF; CDR3 DNA: TGTGCCAGCAGTTACCCCCGGGGGACCGGATTGGAAAAACTGTTTTTT
clone size: NA; CDR3 length: 15; V gene: TRBV9; D gene: NA; J gene: TRBJ1-6; CDR3 protein: CASSKSGTRRSPLHF; CDR3 DNA: TGTGCCAGCAGCAAATCCGGGACAAGGAGATCACCCCTCCACTTT
clone size: NA; CDR3 length: 16; V gene: TRBV5-6; D gene: TRBD2; J gene: TRBJ2-3; CDR3 protein: CASSKGLAGVRDTQYF; CDR3 DNA: TGTGCCAGCAGCAAGGGACTAGCGGGAGTCCGTGATACGCAGTATTTT
clone size: NA; CDR3 length: 17; V gene: TRBV23-1; D gene: NA; J gene: TRBJ2-1; CDR3 protein: CASSQATGTGPYNEQFF; CDR3 DNA: TGCGCCAGCAGTCAAGCGACCGGGACCGGCCCCTACAATGAGCAGTTCTTC
clone size: NA; CDR3 length: 13; V gene: TRBV6-5; D gene: NA; J gene: TRBJ1-5; CDR3 protein: CASSSSGNQPQHF; CDR3 DNA: TGTGCCAGCAGTTCTTCAGGGAATCAGCCCCAGCATTTT
clone size: NA; CDR3 length: 11; V gene: TRBV19; D gene: NA; J gene: TRBJ1-2; CDR3 protein: CASNSLRGYTF; CDR3 DNA: TGTGCCAGTAATTCTCTCAGGGGCTACACCTTC
clone size: NA; CDR3 length: 15; V gene: TRBV7-2; D gene: NA; J gene: TRBJ2-2; CDR3 protein: CASSLGRIGTGELFF; CDR3 DNA: TGTGCCAGCAGCTTAGGAAGGATTGGGACCGGGGAGCTGTTTTTT
clone size: NA; CDR3 length: 14; V gene: TRBV11-2; D gene: NA; J gene: TRBJ1-1; CDR3 protein: CASSLGTAGTEAFF; CDR3 DNA: TGTGCCAGCAGCCTAGGGACCGCAGGCACTGAAGCTTTCTTT
clone size: NA; CDR3 length: 14; V gene: TRBV6-1; D gene: NA; J gene: TRBJ1-2; CDR3 protein: CASSEITGTYGYTF; CDR3 DNA: TGTGCCAGCAGTGAGATAACAGGGACCTATGGCTACACCTTC
clone size: NA; CDR3 length: 16; V gene: TRBV7-2; D gene: NA; J gene: TRBJ1-6; CDR3 protein: CASSLVGAGVHSPLHF; CDR3 DNA: TGTGCCAGCAGCTTAGTTGGGGCCGGGGTGCATTCACCCCTCCACTTT
clone size: NA; CDR3 length: 13; V gene: TRBV21-1; D gene: NA; J gene: TRBJ1-1; CDR3 protein: CASGGQTNTEAFF; CDR3 DNA: TGTGCCAGCGGTGGGCAGACAAACACTGAAGCTTTCTTT
clone size: NA; CDR3 length: 15; V gene: TRBV7-2; D gene: NA; J gene: TRBJ2-3; CDR3 protein: CASSLAGGATDTQYF; CDR3 DNA: TGTGCCAGCAGCTTAGCGGGGGGTGCTACAGATACGCAGTATTTT
clone size: NA; CDR3 length: 15; V gene: TRBV5-1; D gene: NA; J gene: TRBJ2-3; CDR3 protein: CASSLGDFETDTQYF; CDR3 DNA: TGCGCCAGCAGCTTGGGGGATTTCGAGACAGATACGCAGTATTTT
clone size: NA; CDR3 length: 12; V gene: TRBV28; D gene: NA; J gene: TRBJ2-7; CDR3 protein: CASLGVPDEQYF; CDR3 DNA: TGTGCCAGTCTGGGGGTTCCGGACGAGCAGTACTTC
clone size: NA; CDR3 length: 14; V gene: TRBV27; D gene: NA; J gene: TRBJ1-4; CDR3 protein: CASSFGDSNEKLFF; CDR3 DNA: TGTGCCAGCAGTTTCGGGGATTCTAATGAAAAACTGTTTTTT
clone size: once; CDR3 length: 12; V gene: TRBV13; D gene: NA; J gene: TRBJ2-3; CDR3 protein: CASSIGTDTQYF; CDR3 DNA: TGTGCCAGCAGCATCGGCACAGATACGCAGTATTTT
clone size: once; CDR3 length: 14; V gene: TRBV18; D gene: TRBD1; J gene: TRBJ2-7; CDR3 protein: CASSPDRGVYEQYF; CDR3 DNA: TGTGCCAGCTCACCGGACAGGGGGGTCTACGAGCAGTACTTC
clone size: once; CDR3 length: 11; V gene: TRBV7-9; D gene: NA; J gene: TRBJ1-1; CDR3 protein: CASSSTSEAFF; CDR3 DNA: TGTGCCAGCAGCTCAACGAGTGAAGCTTTCTTT
clone size: NA; CDR3 length: 15; V gene: TRBV5-6; D gene: NA; J gene: TRBJ2-7; CDR3 protein: CASSPRGESSYEQYF; CDR3 DNA: TGTGCCAGCAGCCCCAGGGGGGAATCCTCCTACGAGCAGTACTTC
clone size: once; CDR3 length: 17; V gene: TRBV18; D gene: TRBD1; J gene: TRBJ2-1; CDR3 protein: CASSPPLGTGGGNEQFF; CDR3 DNA: TGTGCCAGCTCACCACCCCTAGGGACAGGGGGCGGGAATGAGCAGTTCTTC
clone size: NA; CDR3 length: 17; V gene: TRBV23-1; D gene: NA; J gene: TRBJ2-6; CDR3 protein: CASSSSTQQSRANVLTF; CDR3 DNA: TGCGCCAGCAGTTCGAGTACGCAACAAAGTCGGGCCAACGTCCTGACTTTC
clone size: once; CDR3 length: 14; V gene: TRBV7-9; D gene: NA; J gene: TRBJ1-4; CDR3 protein: CASSPGWGREKLFF; CDR3 DNA: TGTGCCAGCAGCCCCGGGTGGGGTCGTGAAAAACTGTTTTTT
clone size: NA; CDR3 length: 11; V gene: TRBV6-1; D gene: NA; J gene: TRBJ2-3; CDR3 protein: CASSRTDTQYF; CDR3 DNA: TGTGCCAGCAGCCGAACAGATACGCAGTATTTT
clone size: NA; CDR3 length: 15; V gene: TRBV2; D gene: NA; J gene: TRBJ2-1; CDR3 protein: CASSEGGLGDNEQFF; CDR3 DNA: TGTGCCAGCAGTGAAGGGGGGCTAGGGGACAATGAGCAGTTCTTC
clone size: NA; CDR3 length: 17; V gene: TRBV4-1; D gene: TRBD1; J gene: TRBJ2-3; CDR3 protein: CASSQVPGTGFTDTQYF; CDR3 DNA: TGCGCCAGCAGCCAAGTACCCGGGACAGGGTTCACAGATACGCAGTATTTT
clone size: NA; CDR3 length: 15; V gene: TRBV6-5; D gene: NA; J gene: TRBJ1-1; CDR3 protein: CASRQRPTMNTEAFF; CDR3 DNA: TGTGCCAGCAGGCAAAGGCCCACTATGAACACTGAAGCTTTCTTT
clone size: few; CDR3 length: 16; V gene: TRBV9; D gene: NA; J gene: TRBJ1-3; CDR3 protein: CASSPWRDFSGNTIYF; CDR3 DNA: TGTGCCAGCAGCCCTTGGAGGGATTTCTCTGGAAACACCATATATTTT
clone size: NA; CDR3 length: 16; V gene: TRBV6-5; D gene: NA; J gene: TRBJ2-4; CDR3 protein: CASSYSGSLAKNIQYF; CDR3 DNA: TGTGCCAGCAGTTACTCAGGCAGCCTAGCCAAAAACATTCAGTACTTC
clone size: NA; CDR3 length: 15; V gene: TRBV5-1; D gene: TRBD1; J gene: TRBJ2-7; CDR3 protein: CASSLAGNRGYEQYF; CDR3 DNA: TGCGCCAGCAGCTTGGCGGGGAACAGGGGCTACGAGCAGTACTTC
clone size: NA; CDR3 length: 15; V gene: TRBV2; D gene: TRBD1; J gene: TRBJ1-1; CDR3 protein: CASSPRTGENTEAFF; CDR3 DNA: TGTGCCAGCAGTCCTAGGACAGGGGAGAACACTGAAGCTTTCTTT
clone size: NA; CDR3 length: 13; V gene: TRBV5-1; D gene: NA; J gene: TRBJ1-2; CDR3 protein: CASSLKGSYGYTF; CDR3 DNA: TGCGCCAGCAGCTTGAAGGGCAGCTATGGCTACACCTTC
clone size: NA; CDR3 length: 15; V gene: TRBV4-1; D gene: NA; J gene: TRBJ2-7; CDR3 protein: CASSQGYQTTYEQYF; CDR3 DNA: TGCGCCAGCAGCCAGGGGTACCAGACTACCTACGAGCAGTACTTC
clone size: NA; CDR3 length: 15; V gene: TRBV18; D gene: TRBD1; J gene: TRBJ2-1; CDR3 protein: CASSPRGQGGYEQFF; CDR3 DNA: TGTGCCAGCTCACCACGAGGACAGGGGGGGTATGAGCAGTTCTTC
clone size: once; CDR3 length: 16; V gene: TRBV28; D gene: NA; J gene: TRBJ1-3; CDR3 protein: CASSTYRTVSGNTIYF; CDR3 DNA: TGTGCCAGCAGCACCTATCGGACAGTCTCTGGAAACACCATATATTTT
clone size: NA; CDR3 length: 19; V gene: TRBV10-1; D gene: NA; J gene: TRBJ2-1; CDR3 protein: CASTWTSATGVGVYNEQFF; CDR3 DNA: TGCGCCAGCACGTGGACCAGTGCGACGGGGGTGGGAGTCTACAATGAGCAGTTCTTC
clone size: NA; CDR3 length: 11; V gene: TRBV10-1; D gene: NA; J gene: TRBJ2-5; CDR3 protein: CASSEQETQYF; CDR3 DNA: TGCGCCAGCAGTGAACAAGAGACCCAGTACTTC
clone size: NA; CDR3 length: 13; V gene: TRBV7-8; D gene: NA; J gene: TRBJ1-1; CDR3 protein: CASSLVSVTEAFF; CDR3 DNA: TGTGCCAGCAGCTTAGTTTCGGTCACTGAAGCTTTCTTT
clone size: NA; CDR3 length: 13; V gene: TRBV6-5; D gene: NA; J gene: TRBJ2-5; CDR3 protein: CASSYDVGETQYF; CDR3 DNA: TGTGCCAGCAGTTACGACGTGGGGGAGACCCAGTACTTC
clone size: NA; CDR3 length: 14; V gene: TRBV29-1; D gene: TRBD2; J gene: TRBJ2-3; CDR3 protein: CSVDQGLSTDTQYF; CDR3 DNA: TGCAGCGTTGACCAGGGACTAAGCACAGATACGCAGTATTTT
clone size: once; CDR3 length: 16; V gene: TRBV27; D gene: TRBD2; J gene: TRBJ2-5; CDR3 protein: CASSFWASGNQETQYF; CDR3 DNA: TGTGCCAGCAGTTTCTGGGCTAGCGGCAACCAAGAGACCCAGTACTTC
clone size: NA; CDR3 length: 16; V gene: TRBV6-6; D gene: NA; J gene: TRBJ2-2; CDR3 protein: CASSYSISSNTGELFF; CDR3 DNA: TGTGCCAGCAGTTACTCGATTTCCTCGAACACCGGGGAGCTGTTTTTT
clone size: NA; CDR3 length: 16; V gene: TRBV7-8; D gene: TRBD2; J gene: TRBJ2-7; CDR3 protein: CASSGGLAGVSYEQYF; CDR3 DNA: TGTGCCAGCAGCGGCGGACTAGCGGGAGTCTCCTACGAGCAGTACTTC
clone size: NA; CDR3 length: 12; V gene: TRBV7-2; D gene: NA; J gene: TRBJ2-1; CDR3 protein: CASSLIGDEQFF; CDR3 DNA: TGTGCCAGCAGCTTGATTGGCGATGAGCAGTTCTTC
clone size: NA; CDR3 length: 15; V gene: TRBV5-4; D gene: NA; J gene: TRBJ2-5; CDR3 protein: CASWEGMIGQETQYF; CDR3 DNA: TGTGCCAGCTGGGAAGGGATGATCGGTCAAGAGACCCAGTACTTC
clone size: NA; CDR3 length: 16; V gene: TRBV19; D gene: TRBD2; J gene: TRBJ2-1; CDR3 protein: CASSFASGSPYNEQFF; CDR3 DNA: TGTGCCAGTAGTTTTGCTAGCGGGAGCCCCTACAATGAGCAGTTCTTC
clone size: NA; CDR3 length: 17; V gene: TRBV19; D gene: NA; J gene: TRBJ2-3; CDR3 protein: CASSISPPGRVTDTQYF; CDR3 DNA: TGTGCCAGTAGTATATCCCCTCCCGGGAGAGTCACAGATACGCAGTATTTT
clone size: NA; CDR3 length: 17; V gene: TRBV4-3; D gene: NA; J gene: TRBJ2-5; CDR3 protein: CASSQKVPGGRSETQYF; CDR3 DNA: TGCGCCAGCAGCCAAAAAGTGCCGGGGGGCAGGTCAGAGACCCAGTACTTC
clone size: once; CDR3 length: 13; V gene: TRBV7-3; D gene: NA; J gene: TRBJ2-1; CDR3 protein: CASSLRAGDEQFF; CDR3 DNA: TGTGCCAGCAGCTTAAGGGCCGGGGATGAGCAGTTCTTC
clone size: NA; CDR3 length: 12; V gene: TRBV28; D gene: TRBD1; J gene: TRBJ1-1; CDR3 protein: CASSSGGAEAFF; CDR3 DNA: TGTGCCAGCAGTTCAGGGGGAGCTGAAGCTTTCTTT
clone size: NA; CDR3 length: 16; V gene: TRBV5-4; D gene: TRBD2; J gene: TRBJ2-2; CDR3 protein: CASSLGTSGNTGELFF; CDR3 DNA: TGTGCCAGCAGCCTCGGGACTAGCGGGAACACCGGGGAGCTGTTTTTT